The next 30 T cell receptor beta chains were all read from a single sample in a study of human T cells and chemical hapten exposure. This sample's time point: pre-sensitization, week 0. Treatment of the sample: therapeutic diphenylcyclopropenone sensitization with weekly scalp DPC. TCRdb reanalysed the RACE reads using MiXCR and keeps one entry per CDR3 protein. The sample consists of a few hundred thousand distinct CDR3 sequences, roughly 6% of them appearing once. The specimen comprised whole blood, sampled in connection with sensitization to the hapten diphenylcyclopropenone (DPC). The receptor set was obtained from a woman younger than 35 with alopecia areata. Some clones in this sample may be carry-over from other donors' samples.

This clonotype was counted between two and nine times. CDR3 in DNA: TGTGCCAGCACTGGGAGCAATCAGCCCCAGCATTTT. Its protein product is CASTGSNQPQHF. The chain combines TRBV28 with TRBJ1-5; no reliable D call. The V gene lost 7 bases and the J gene lost 1 base, with 5 bases spanning the gap. The CDR3 has 12 amino acids. The V gene's germline CDR1 is MDHEN and CDR2 SYDVKM.

This clonotype was seen only a few times. CDR3 residues: CASKGQNPDTQYF. The CDR3 DNA follows: TGTGCCAGCAAAGGACAGAACCCAGATACGCAGTATTTT. The chain has TRBV6-2 or TRBV6-3 and TRBJ2-3; a possible D gene is TRBD1 (6 bases). V was pared by 7 bases and J by 4 bases, with 12 bases between. CDR1 and CDR2 (germline): MNHEY, SVGEGT. The CDR3 spans 13 residues.

This clonotype was seen many times. The chain is built from TRBV4-2 and TRBJ1-2; 7 nucleotides agree with TRBD1. This CDR3 region has 15 residues. The V and J ends lost 0 bases and 7 bases, in that order; junction bases with no gene match: 8. Germline V gene data show CDR1 as LGHNA and CDR2 as YNFKEQ. The CDR3 DNA sequence: TGTGCCAGCAGCCAAGATGGACAGGTTCCCACTGGCTACACCTTC. Translated: CASSQDGQVPTGYTF.

This clonotype has more than one count but fewer than ten. This chain links TRBV12-3 or TRBV12-4 with TRBJ1-1; 7 nucleotides align to TRBD1. The CDR3 has 15 residues. Trimming took 3 bases from V and 4 from J; bases not matched to a gene: 8. CDR3 DNA sequence: TGTGCCAGCAGTTTTCCCGACAGGGTGGGCACTGAAGCTTTCTTT. Amino acids: CASSFPDRVGTEAFF.

The chain links TRBV2 to TRBJ2-1; D may correspond to TRBD1 or TRBD2 (5 bases each). V lost 10 bases, J lost 5 bases, and 15 bases lay in between. The CDR3 sequence is 13 residues long. Germline assignment: CDR1 SNHLY and CDR2 FYNNEI. In nucleotides, the CDR3 is TGTGCCACCAGGGAGAGGGTACACAATGAGCAGTTCTTC. This gives the protein CATRERVHNEQFF.

The chain combines TRBV2 with TRBJ2-7; D tentatively fits TRBD1 or TRBD2 (6 bases each). Per the germline V gene, CDR1 is SNHLY and CDR2 is FYNNEI. V lost 3 bases to trimming and J lost 4 bases, with 13 bases between them. The CDR3 has 14 amino acids. CDR3 sequence: CASSEWGARYEQYF. The CDR3 DNA reads TGTGCCAGCAGTGAGTGGGGGGCGCGGTACGAGCAGTACTTC.

This clonotype has at least ten counts. The rearrangement joins TRBV6-5 to TRBJ2-5, with D perhaps TRBD1 (7 bases). The CDR3 extends over 13 amino acids. The germline V gene has CDR1 MNHEY and CDR2 SVGAGI. With 6 bases removed from V and 9 bases from J, the gap between germline ends came to 17 bases. The CDR3 DNA sequence: TGTGCCAGCAGCCCCGGATTCAGGGGGGCCCAGTACTTC. Translation: CASSPGFRGAQYF.

This clonotype was detected only a few times. The V and J genes are TRBV7-9 and TRBJ2-3; D gene unclear. V shed 1 base and J shed 0 bases, with 8 bases lying between them. CDR3 size: 15 residues. The V gene's germline CDR1 is SEHNR and CDR2 FQNEAQ (reference sequence). The CDR3 protein is CASSLVTVSTDTQYF. The CDR3 DNA reads as TGTGCCAGCAGCTTAGTGACGGTCAGCACAGATACGCAGTATTTT. Using reference TRBV7-9 and TRBJ2-3 for the parts outside the CDR3, the full variable domain is DTGVSQNPRHKITKRGQNVTFRCDPISEHNRLYWYRQTLGQGPEFLTYFQNEAQLEKSRLLSDRFSAERPKGSFSTLEIQRTEQGDSAMYLCASSLVTVSTDTQYFGPGTRLTVL.

A few counts support this clonotype. The chain is built from TRBV18 and TRBJ2-1; 8 nucleotides agree with TRBD1. Germline V gene lookup returns CDR1 KGHSH and CDR2 LQKENI. The CDR3 is 15 amino acids. The junction had 8 bases not matched to a gene; V was cut back by 6 bases and J by 4 bases. Here the CDR3 DNA reads TGTGCCAGCTCCCGCGGACAGGGTGATTACAATGAGCAGTTCTTC. Residues: CASSRGQGDYNEQFF.

The chain is built from TRBV18 and TRBJ2-7, with TRBD1 identical over 10 bases. The CDR3 length is 14 residues. V lost 4 bases to trimming and J lost 7 bases; unmatched junction nucleotides: 7. Per the germline V gene, CDR1 is KGHSH and CDR2 is LQKENI. The CDR3 here is CASSRGQGQREQYF. CDR3 coding DNA: TGTGCCAGCTCACGGGGACAGGGGCAAAGGGAGCAGTACTTC.

The sample holds a few counts of this clonotype. This sequence joins TRBV10-2 and TRBJ2-1; D gene ambiguous. Germline V gene lookup returns CDR1 WSHSY and CDR2 SAAADI. The CDR3 loop spans 15 amino acids. V was trimmed by 4 bases and J by 4 bases, leaving 14 bases between them. In DNA form, the CDR3 reads TGCGCCAGCAGTGTGGGTGAGGTGACTTACAATGAGCAGTTCTTC. Amino acids: CASSVGEVTYNEQFF.

This clonotype was seen only a few times. The chain links TRBV18 to TRBJ2-2; the D gene is possibly TRBD2 (6 bases). V lost 0 bases, J lost 4 bases, and 6 bases lay in between. The CDR3 is made up of 14 amino acids. Germline V gene sequence: CDR1 KGHSH, CDR2 LQKENI. The CDR3 bases are TGTGCCAGCTCACCACCGCGGGGCACCGGGGAGCTGTTTTTT. Its protein product is CASSPPRGTGELFF.

This clonotype was detected a few times. The chain has TRBV12-3 or TRBV12-4 and TRBJ2-2, with D perhaps matching TRBD1 (6 bases). The CDR3 sequence is 16 residues long. The V and J ends lost 7 bases and 4 bases respectively, with 19 bases between them. Written as DNA, the CDR3 is TGTGCCAGCAACGCTGCCCCTTCAGGGGTCACCGGGGAGCTGTTTTTT. It specifies CASNAAPSGVTGELFF.

This clonotype occurred a few times. The rearrangement joins TRBV6-5 to TRBJ1-4; maybe TRBD1 (6 bases). The CDR3 has 15 amino acids. The germline V gene encodes CDR1 MNHEY and CDR2 SVGAGI. With 0 bases removed from V and 8 bases from J, the gap between germline ends came to 13 bases. This chain's CDR3 is CASSYSTGLGEKLFF. As DNA, the CDR3 is TGTGCCAGCAGTTACTCGACAGGTCTGGGGGAAAAACTGTTTTTT.

The V call is TRBV4-3, the J call TRBJ2-1; 15 nucleotides match TRBD2. Germline CDR1 reads LGHNA; CDR2 reads YSLEER. CDR3 length: 15 residues. V lost 4 bases to trimming and J lost 9 bases; unmatched junction nucleotides: 4. The CDR3: CASSRRTSGGGEQFF. The CDR3, as DNA: TGCGCCAGCAGCCGGAGGACTAGCGGGGGGGGTGAGCAGTTCTTC.

The chain recombines TRBV6-1 with TRBJ1-1, with a weak D call TRBD1 (5 bases). V dropped 1 base and J dropped 0 bases, with 18 bases sitting between them. Germline V gene lookup returns CDR1 MNHNS and CDR2 SASEGT. The length of the CDR3 is 18 residues. The CDR3 spells CASSEVRQGGLMNTEAFF. DNA of the CDR3: TGTGCCAGCAGTGAAGTTCGGCAGGGAGGGCTCATGAACACTGAAGCTTTCTTT.

The V and J genes are TRBV11-3 and TRBJ2-2; a weak D match, TRBD1 (6 bases). V was trimmed by 5 bases and J by 4 bases, leaving 14 bases between them. Germline V gene lookup returns CDR1 SGHNT and CDR2 YENEEA. The CDR3 consists of 15 residues. CDR3 DNA sequence: TGTGCCAGCAGCCCTCTTCAGGGGCCCACCGGGGAGCTGTTTTTT. This encodes CASSPLQGPTGELFF.

This clonotype was counted a few times. This sequence joins TRBV7-2 and TRBJ2-5; no firm D call. Trimming cost V 5 bases and J 4 bases, with 17 bases left between them. The CDR3 totals 15 residues. Looked up from germline, CDR1 is SGHTA and CDR2 is FQGNSA. In DNA, the CDR3 is TGTGCCAGCAGCCAAGCCGGAAAACGAGGAGAGACCCAGTACTTC. Its protein is CASSQAGKRGETQYF.

The genes are TRBV12-3 or TRBV12-4 and TRBJ2-5, with D possibly TRBD2 on 5 matching bases. Trimming took off 3 bases at V and 5 bases at J, with 22 bases between the two ends. There are 17 residues in the CDR3. This CDR3 reads CASSFLGSGDVRETQYF. The DNA for the CDR3 is TGTGCCAGCAGTTTCTTAGGGAGCGGAGATGTTCGCGAGACCCAGTACTTC.

This clonotype came up many times. This chain connects TRBV7-3 to TRBJ2-6, with TRBD1 as a possible D gene (5 bases). Looked up from germline, CDR1 is SGHTA and CDR2 is FQGTGA. The CDR3 extends over 16 amino acids. Trimming removed 6 bases from V and 2 bases from J, with 14 bases in between. CDR3 DNA sequence: TGTGCCAGCAGGAGCAGGGAACCTGCTGGGGCCAACGTCCTGACTTTC. Translated: CASRSREPAGANVLTF. Using reference TRBV7-3 and TRBJ2-6 for the parts outside the CDR3, the full variable domain is GAGVSQTPSNKVTEKGKYVELRCDPISGHTALYWYRQSLGQGPEFLIYFQGTGAADDSGLPNDRFFAVRPEGSVSTLKIQRTERGDSAVYLCASRSREPAGANVLTFGAGSRLTVL.

The chain couples TRBV11-2 to TRBJ2-3; 8 positions agree with TRBD2. The trim removed 1 base at V and 0 bases at J, leaving 3 bases unmatched. Germline-derived CDR1 and CDR2 are SGHAT and FQNNGV. The CDR3 covers 16 residues. The CDR3 region is CASSLGTSPSTDTQYF. CDR3 coding DNA: TGTGCCAGCAGCTTAGGGACTAGCCCTAGCACAGATACGCAGTATTTT.

V is TRBV7-2 and J is TRBJ1-1, with D uncertain. This CDR3 comprises 13 residues. The germline V gene has CDR1 SGHTA and CDR2 FQGNSA. V gave up 2 bases and J gave up 8 bases, with 12 bases separating them. In DNA form, the CDR3 reads TGTGCCAGCAGCTTACAGGATTTAGGAGAAGCTTTCTTT. Translated, it gives CASSLQDLGEAFF.

The chain joins TRBV7-9 to TRBJ1-2, with a weak D call TRBD1 (6 bases). V lost 1 base to trimming and J lost 4 bases, with 13 bases between them. The CDR3 covers 15 residues. Germline assignment: CDR1 SEHNR and CDR2 FQNEAQ (reference sequence). The CDR3 nucleotides are TGTGCCAGCAGCTTAGGACAGGTCGATGGCTATGGCTACACCTTC. It translates to CASSLGQVDGYGYTF. Drawing the rest from reference TRBV7-9 and TRBJ1-2, the complete variable domain is DTGVSQNPRHKITKRGQNVTFRCDPISEHNRLYWYRQTLGQGPEFLTYFQNEAQLEKSRLLSDRFSAERPKGSFSTLEIQRTEQGDSAMYLCASSLGQVDGYGYTFGSGTRLTVV.

At least ten counts were recorded for this clonotype. This chain connects TRBV6-5 to TRBJ1-3; D possibly corresponds to TRBD1 (5 bases). CDR3 size: 15 residues. The germline gives CDR1 MNHEY, CDR2 SVGAGI. V lost 6 bases to trimming and J lost 0 bases, with 12 bases between them. The CDR3 DNA is TGTGCCAGCAGACCGGGGACGTTCTCTGGAAACACCATATATTTT. It is translated as CASRPGTFSGNTIYF.

This clonotype was recorded at least ten times. This rearrangement joins TRBV2 to TRBJ2-3, with D perhaps matching TRBD1 (6 bases). CDR3 size: 15 residues. Trimming removed 8 bases from V and 0 bases from J, with 15 bases in between. CDR1 SNHLY and CDR2 FYNNEI come from the germline V gene. The CDR3 coding sequence is TGTGCCAGCGAGGTGCAGGGGATAAGCACAGATACGCAGTATTTT. It encodes CASEVQGISTDTQYF.

This clonotype was recorded many times. The chain combines TRBV28 with TRBJ1-5; no reliable D call. CDR1 is MDHEN and CDR2 is SYDVKM in the germline V gene. This CDR3 contains 12 residues. V was pared by 8 bases and J by 5 bases, with 10 bases between. This chain's CDR3 is CASSSPDQPQHF. The CDR3 coding sequence is TGTGCCAGCTCTTCCCCAGATCAGCCCCAGCATTTT.

The CDR3 loop reads CSARVRQIPEGYTF. The CDR3 DNA sequence: TGCAGTGCTAGAGTCAGGCAAATACCGGAGGGCTACACCTTC. V gene TRBV20-1 combines with J gene TRBJ1-2, with D unclear. Germline assignment: CDR1 DFQATT and CDR2 SNEGSKA (reference sequence). This CDR3 is built from 14 residues. V was trimmed by 1 base and J by 8 bases, leaving 17 bases between them.

This clonotype has a handful of counts. The chain employs TRBV6-1 and TRBJ2-2; 7 positions match TRBD1. Trimming took 9 bases from V and 0 from J; bases not matched to a gene: 22. Germline CDR1 and CDR2: MNHNS and SASEGT. The CDR3 sequence is 20 residues long. CDR3 nucleotide sequence: TGTGCCAGGAGGATGGAGACACAGGGGCCACCCCCGTCGAACACCGGGGAGCTGTTTTTT. Protein sequence: CARRMETQGPPPSNTGELFF.

This chain uses TRBV18 with TRBJ2-5; 10 bases align to TRBD1. The CDR3 is 17 amino acids. The germline V gene has CDR1 KGHSH and CDR2 LQKENI. J was trimmed by 2 bases and V by 8 bases; bases with no gene match: 14. The CDR3: CASRTGTGAPNQETQYF. CDR3 DNA: TGTGCCAGCCGGACCGGGACAGGGGCTCCGAATCAAGAGACCCAGTACTTC.

J is TRBJ2-1 and V is TRBV10-3; 12 bases fit TRBD2. With V trimmed by 6 bases and J by 6 bases, 9 bases remained unmatched. This CDR3 has 16 residues. Per germline, CDR1 ENHRY and CDR2 SYGVKD. CDR3 nucleotides: TGTGCCATCAGCCTAGGACTAGCGGGGAGACGCAATGAGCAGTTCTTC. It encodes CAISLGLAGRRNEQFF.